This TCR beta chain stems from a study of T cells in tumors after PD-1 blockade (dated by TCRdb to the late 2010s). For the study in its entirety: Patients with prior checkpoint blockade, systemic immunosuppressant use, or recent radiotherapy or other anti-cancer therapy within 4 weeks were excluded. On average, peripheral blood samples yielded some 37,000 unique clonotypes and 110,000 or so TCR templates (range about 21,000-260,000). Patients received pembrolizumab 200 mg every 3 weeks or cemiplimab 350 mg every 2 weeks. Using site-matched tumors from BCC or SCC patients sampled before and after anti-PD-1 therapy, the study carried out paired single-cell RNA and TCR sequencing. RECIST version 1.1 was used to evaluate clinical response. A subset of patients also received ongoing daily vismodegib 150 mg during anti-PD-1 treatment. To compare clonotypes in blood versus tumor, bulk TCR sequencing was run on roughly 10 peripheral blood samples drawn from 4 or 5 patients. Overall study outcomes, separate from this receptor: Roughly 41% of tumor TCR clonotypes were detected in blood, and some novel exhausted tumor clones were observed in pre-treatment blood, which was taken as suggesting peripheral recruitment. Where the novel T cell clones came from was not identified, and possible sources could include lymphoid organs or rare unexpanded clones inside the tumor or in the tumor periphery.

V is reduced by 0 bases and J by 2 bases, leaving a spacing of 10 bases between them. The CDR1 and CDR2 encoded by the germline V gene are SGHVS and FNYEAQ. The cysteine opens and the phenylalanine closes a CDR3 of 15 amino acids. Here the CDR3 DNA is all that survives: 45 bases in frame from base 1. The immunoSEQ platform was used to carry out deep TCRbeta sequencing. The paper's data handling went like this. For further analysis, only productive rearrangements were exported out of the immunoSEQ Analyzer. T cell phenotypes were assigned to bulk TCRbeta clonotypes by matching the clonotypes to single-cell RNA+TCR-seq clones that had the same TCRbeta sequence. Clone enrichment in tumor was calculated as tumor frequency divided by PBMC frequency from bulk TCR sequencing. GLIPH was used to group TCRs into specificity groups, clusters of distinct TCRs likely recognizing common antigens via shared CDR3 motifs. TCRdb mirrors the immuneACCESS table, restricted to in-frame sequences. Some clones are absent from its copies; in checked studies, under half trace to an unresolved V gene, and the reason for the others is unknown. The DNA gave D and trimming, while V, J and clone size come from that table. This sample gives some 60,000 clones in total; roughly 78% of them show up just once. The ten biggest clones cover around an eighth of the sample.

In the paper's terms, the time point label means: before anti-PD-1 therapy. Genomic DNA extracted from tumor biopsies or peripheral blood was used for bulk TCRbeta sequencing, with input ranging from roughly 600 ng to 6,004 ng. Histologically proven advanced or metastatic basal or squamous cell carcinoma was present in all patients, all of whom were poor candidates for surgical resection. The basal cell carcinoma cohort comprised fewer than twelve patients, of whom 8 had bulk tumor TCR sequencing. For this clone: Its antigen is not yet known. No much larger clone is present one base from it, and per-base qualities are unavailable.

The sequences come from PBMCs, collected before anti-PD-1 treatment. The V and J genes are TRBV7-6 and TRBJ1-2; D gene: possibly TRBD1, on 5 matching bases. The sequence came from a human donor with basal cell carcinoma. The CDR3 region has the sequence CASSLARGGNYGYTF. The nucleotide sequence reads TGTGCCAGCAGCTTAGCGCGGGGGGGGAACTATGGCTACACCTTC.